This T cell receptor beta chain came from a study of T-cell reconstitution after alpha-beta-depleted transplantation in children. Unique molecular identifiers were incorporated during preparation of the TCRbeta library. TCRdb itself ran the PCR reads through MiXCR, one entry per CDR3 protein. In the table there are roughly 670,000 distinct CDR3 sequences, roughly 14% of which are singletons. The CDR3 extends over 15 amino acids. CDR1 and CDR2 from the germline V gene are SGHVS and FQNEAQ. V shed 3 bases and J 7 bases; nucleotides not matched to a gene: 7. Regarding this clonotype: Its target is not known.

Study results and limitations: Some patients showed high day-60 TCRbeta diversity, which derived from surviving recipient T cells and thymic progenitors. T-cell numbers and diversity one year post-transplant derived largely from freshly generated T cells.

The source was PBMCs, collected before TCRalphabeta/CD19-depleted stem cell transplant. This sequence was found in a girl aged 2 to 10 with congenital amegakaryocytic thrombocytopenia, due to receive a stem cell transplant. The chain couples TRBV7-8 to TRBJ1-4, with 8 bases aligning to TRBD1. CDR3 residues: CASSFRPGGGEKLFF. The DNA for the CDR3 is TGTGCCAGCAGCTTCCGTCCAGGGGGCGGTGAAAAACTGTTTTTT.